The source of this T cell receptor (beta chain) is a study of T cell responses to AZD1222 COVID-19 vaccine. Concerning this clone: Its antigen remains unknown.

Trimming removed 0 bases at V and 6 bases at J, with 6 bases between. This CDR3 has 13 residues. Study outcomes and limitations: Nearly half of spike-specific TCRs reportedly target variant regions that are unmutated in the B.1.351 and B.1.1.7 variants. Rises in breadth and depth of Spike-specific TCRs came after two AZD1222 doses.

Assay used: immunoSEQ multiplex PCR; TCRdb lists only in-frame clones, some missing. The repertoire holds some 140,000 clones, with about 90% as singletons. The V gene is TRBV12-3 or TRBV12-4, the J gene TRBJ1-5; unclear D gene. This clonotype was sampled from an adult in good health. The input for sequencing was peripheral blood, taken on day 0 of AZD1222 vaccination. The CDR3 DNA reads TGTGCCAGCAGTTTAGCGGGAGGTCAGCCCCAGCATTTT. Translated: CASSLAGGQPQHF.